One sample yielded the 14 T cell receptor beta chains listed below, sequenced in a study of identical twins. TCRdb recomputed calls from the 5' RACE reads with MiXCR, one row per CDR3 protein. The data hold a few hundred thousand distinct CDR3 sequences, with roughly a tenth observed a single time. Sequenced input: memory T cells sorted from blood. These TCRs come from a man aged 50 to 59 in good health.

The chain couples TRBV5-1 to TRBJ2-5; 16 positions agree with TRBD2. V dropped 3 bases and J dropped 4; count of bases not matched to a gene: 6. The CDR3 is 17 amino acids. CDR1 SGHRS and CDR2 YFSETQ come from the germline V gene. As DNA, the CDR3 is TGCGCCAGCAGCTCCGGGACTAGCGGGGGGGCCAGAGAGACCCAGTACTTC. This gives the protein CASSSGTSGGARETQYF.

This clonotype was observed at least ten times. Here the CDR3 reads CASSLGPQETQYF. The CDR3 coding sequence is TGTGCCAGCAGTTTAGGGCCACAAGAGACCCAGTACTTC. This chain uses TRBV12-3 or TRBV12-4 with TRBJ2-5; D ambiguous. V was trimmed by 1 base and J by 2 bases, leaving 5 bases between them. The CDR3 consists of 13 residues.

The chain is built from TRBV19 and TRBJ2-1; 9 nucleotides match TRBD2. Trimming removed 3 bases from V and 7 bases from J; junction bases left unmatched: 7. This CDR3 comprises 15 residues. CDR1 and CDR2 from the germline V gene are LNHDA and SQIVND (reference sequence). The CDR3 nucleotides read TGTGCCAGTAGTATTCGACTAGCGGATGGGAATGAGCAGTTCTTC. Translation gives CASSIRLADGNEQFF.

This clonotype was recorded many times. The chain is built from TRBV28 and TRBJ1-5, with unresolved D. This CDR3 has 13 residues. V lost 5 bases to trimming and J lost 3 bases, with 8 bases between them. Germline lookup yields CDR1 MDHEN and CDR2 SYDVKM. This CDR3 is CASSPSTNQPQHF. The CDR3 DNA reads TGTGCCAGCAGTCCCTCCACCAATCAGCCCCAGCATTTT.

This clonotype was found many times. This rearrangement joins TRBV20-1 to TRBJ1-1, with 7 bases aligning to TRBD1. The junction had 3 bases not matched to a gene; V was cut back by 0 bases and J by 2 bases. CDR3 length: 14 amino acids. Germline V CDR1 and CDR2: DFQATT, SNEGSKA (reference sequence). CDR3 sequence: CSARDGTANTEAFF. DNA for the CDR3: TGCAGTGCTAGAGACGGGACAGCCAACACTGAAGCTTTCTTT.

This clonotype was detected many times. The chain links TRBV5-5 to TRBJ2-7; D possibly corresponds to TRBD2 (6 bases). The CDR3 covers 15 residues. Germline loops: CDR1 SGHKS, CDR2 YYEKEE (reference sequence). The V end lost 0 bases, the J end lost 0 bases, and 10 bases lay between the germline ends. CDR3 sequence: CASSLASGVSYEQYF. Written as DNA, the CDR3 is TGTGCCAGCAGCTTGGCCTCGGGGGTCTCCTACGAGCAGTACTTC.

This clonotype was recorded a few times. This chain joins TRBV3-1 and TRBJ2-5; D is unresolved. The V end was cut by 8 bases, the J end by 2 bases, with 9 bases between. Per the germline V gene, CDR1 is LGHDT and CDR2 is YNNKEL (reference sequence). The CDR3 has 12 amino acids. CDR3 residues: CASADLQETQYF. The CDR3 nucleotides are TGTGCCAGCGCCGACTTACAAGAGACCCAGTACTTC.

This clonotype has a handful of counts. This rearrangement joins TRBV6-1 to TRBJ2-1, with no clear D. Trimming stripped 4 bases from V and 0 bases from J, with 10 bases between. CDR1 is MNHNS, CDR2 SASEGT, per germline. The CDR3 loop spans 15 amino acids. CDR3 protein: CASSVEAFSYNEQFF. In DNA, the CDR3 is TGTGCCAGCAGTGTTGAAGCGTTCTCCTACAATGAGCAGTTCTTC.

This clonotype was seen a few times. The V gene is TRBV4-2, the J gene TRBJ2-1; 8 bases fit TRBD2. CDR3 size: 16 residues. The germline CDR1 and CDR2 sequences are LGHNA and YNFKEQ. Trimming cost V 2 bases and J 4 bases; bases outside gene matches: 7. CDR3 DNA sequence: TGTGCCAGCAGCCAAACGGGCGGGGGGTTTTACAATGAGCAGTTCTTC. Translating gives CASSQTGGGFYNEQFF.

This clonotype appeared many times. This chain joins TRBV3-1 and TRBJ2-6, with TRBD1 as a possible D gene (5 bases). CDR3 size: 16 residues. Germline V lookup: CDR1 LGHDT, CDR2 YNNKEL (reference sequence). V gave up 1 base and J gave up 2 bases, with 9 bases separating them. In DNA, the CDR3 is TGTGCCAGCAGCCAAGGTTTCAGGGCTGGGGCCAACGTCCTGACTTTC. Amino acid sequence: CASSQGFRAGANVLTF.

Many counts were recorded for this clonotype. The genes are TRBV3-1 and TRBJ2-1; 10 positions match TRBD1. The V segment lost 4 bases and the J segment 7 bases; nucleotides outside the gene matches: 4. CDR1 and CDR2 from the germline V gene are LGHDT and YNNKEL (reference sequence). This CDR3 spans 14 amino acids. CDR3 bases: TGTGCCAGCAGCCCTCTGGACAGGGGGAATGAGCAGTTCTTC. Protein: CASSPLDRGNEQFF.

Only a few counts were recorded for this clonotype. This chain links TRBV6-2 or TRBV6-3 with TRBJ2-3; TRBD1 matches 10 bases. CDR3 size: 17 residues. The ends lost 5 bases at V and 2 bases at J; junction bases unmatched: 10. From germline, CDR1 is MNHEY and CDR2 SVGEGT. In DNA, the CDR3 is TGTGCCAGCAGTAAGAGACGGACAGGGGGGGACACAGATACGCAGTATTTT. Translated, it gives CASSKRRTGGDTDTQYF.

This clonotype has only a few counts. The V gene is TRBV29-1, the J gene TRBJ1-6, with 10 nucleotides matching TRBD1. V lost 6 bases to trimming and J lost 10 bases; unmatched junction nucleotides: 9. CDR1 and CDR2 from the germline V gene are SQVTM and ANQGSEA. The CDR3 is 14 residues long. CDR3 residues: CSVRTGGSGSPLHF. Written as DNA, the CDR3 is TGCAGCGTAAGGACAGGGGGTTCAGGATCACCCCTCCACTTT. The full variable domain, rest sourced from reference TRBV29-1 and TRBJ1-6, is SAVISQKPSRDICQRGTSLTIQCQVDSQVTMMFWYRQQPGQSLTLIATANQGSEATYESGFVIDKFPISRPNLTFSTLTVSNMSPEDSSIYLCSVRTGGSGSPLHFGNGTRLTVT.

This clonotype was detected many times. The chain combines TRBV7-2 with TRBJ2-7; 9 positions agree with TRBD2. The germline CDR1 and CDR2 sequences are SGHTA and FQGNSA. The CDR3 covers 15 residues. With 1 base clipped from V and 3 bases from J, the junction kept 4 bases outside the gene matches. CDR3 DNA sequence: TGTGCCAGCAGCTTAGAGCCTAGCGGGGTCTACGAGCAGTACTTC. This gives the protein CASSLEPSGVYEQYF.